The source of this TCR beta chain is a study of human T cells and chemical hapten exposure. Study details: Application of 0.01% DPC to the upper back was done by patch test, with a reading at 6 days. Enrolled patients were predominantly female and had alopecia areata, totalis or universalis.

This CDR3 is 13 amino acids long. CDR1 and CDR2 (germline): SGHTA, FQGTGA. The ends lost 9 bases at V and 8 bases at J; junction bases unmatched: 7. From the RACE reads, TCRdb called clonotypes with MiXCR, one entry per CDR3 protein. This sample yields under 300,000 distinct CDR3 sequences, of which more than 6.5% are seen a single time; 2% to 2.5% belongs to the top ten. Sample time point: pre-sensitization, week 0. Treatment described: therapeutic diphenylcyclopropenone sensitization with weekly scalp DPC. This TCR was recovered from a woman aged 40-49 years with alopecia areata. Some clones in this sample may be carry-over from other donors' samples. The chain employs TRBV7-3 and TRBJ2-1; 10 bases match TRBD2. The material was whole blood, obtained in connection with sensitization to the hapten diphenylcyclopropenone (DPC). The CDR3 DNA is TGTGCCAGGGATAGCGGGAGGTCGTATGAGCAGTTCTTC. Translating gives CARDSGRSYEQFF. The full variable domain, its missing parts supplied by reference TRBV7-3 and TRBJ2-1, is GAGVSQTPSNKVTEKGKYVELRCDPISGHTALYWYRQSLGQGPEFLIYFQGTGAADDSGLPNDRFFAVRPEGSVSTLKIQRTERGDSAVYLCARDSGRSYEQFFGPGTRLTVL.